This T cell receptor beta chain is drawn from a study of lymphopenia after photon versus proton radiotherapy. Measured with immunoSEQ multiplex PCR; TCRdb has only the in-frame clones, and not every one. The sample holds 50,000 or so clones, roughly 90% seen once. Findings of the study overall: Better survival with proton therapy was suggested as possible, not demonstrated.

The CDR3 is 15 residues long. The V segment lost 5 bases and the J segment 4 bases; nucleotides outside the gene matches: 8. CDR1 and CDR2 (germline): MGHRA, YSYEKL. As concerns this clone: The antigen remains undetermined.

This sequence joins TRBV4-1 and TRBJ2-3, with 8 nucleotides matching TRBD2. The TCR was taken from a woman aged 40-49 years with cholangiocarcinoma. The sequenced sample was peripheral blood, obtained from a patient treated with photon-based radiotherapy. The CDR3 reads CASSYRTSRADTQYF. The CDR3 DNA reads TGCGCCAGCAGCTATCGGACTAGCCGCGCAGATACGCAGTATTTT.